A selection of T cell receptor beta chains follows, all from one sample in a study of post-analysis software for immune sequencing data. TCRdb reprocessed the PCR reads with MiXCR, giving one entry per CDR3 protein. The table has almost 700,000 distinct CDR3 sequences, 55% to 60% seen once. Sequenced material: blood. The receptors derive from a girl aged 2-10 years with multiple sclerosis. The CDR3 runs from the conserved cysteine through the conserved F or W. The order of the fields is D gene, J gene, V gene, clone size, CDR3 protein, CDR3 DNA. D genes are given only for firm matches. Where a row states a size, it is once, few, many or the class of an expanded clone; other rows omit it.

.	TRBJ2-7	TRBV7-9	.	CASSLLAQDYEQYF	TGTGCCAGCAGCTTATTAGCACAGGACTACGAGCAGTACTTC
TRBD2	TRBJ2-1	TRBV20-1	.	CSARASGGPYEQFF	TGCAGTGCTAGAGCGTCGGGGGGGCCCTATGAGCAGTTCTTC
TRBD1	TRBJ2-5	TRBV20-1	once	CSARPSGGQETQYF	TGCAGTGCTAGACCCTCAGGGGGTCAAGAGACCCAGTACTTC
TRBD2	TRBJ2-3	TRBV6-1	few	CASSRLAGLTDTQYF	TGTGCCAGCAGCAGACTAGCGGGGCTCACAGATACGCAGTATTTT
TRBD2	TRBJ2-1	TRBV29-1	.	CSELAGEVEQFF	TGCAGCGAGCTAGCGGGAGAGGTTGAGCAGTTCTTC
.	TRBJ2-3	TRBV20-1	.	CSAGTSPDTQYF	TGCAGTGCTGGGACAAGTCCAGATACGCAGTATTTT
TRBD2	TRBJ2-5	TRBV11-2	few	CASSASGGAQQETQYF	TGTGCCAGCAGCGCCAGCGGGGGGGCCCAACAAGAGACCCAGTACTTC
.	TRBJ2-7	TRBV28	.	CASRPTGTYEQYF	TGTGCCAGCAGACCGACTGGGACCTACGAGCAGTACTTC
TRBD2	TRBJ2-5	TRBV20-1	.	CSASYSGLAEETQYF	TGCAGTGCTAGTTATTCGGGACTAGCGGAAGAGACCCAGTACTTC
.	TRBJ2-1	TRBV21-1	.	CASSERTGGYNEQFF	TGTGCCAGCAGTGAGAGGACAGGGGGTTACAATGAGCAGTTCTTC
.	TRBJ2-2	TRBV24-1	.	CATSDFGGRDTGELFF	TGTGCCACCAGTGATTTCGGGGGGCGGGACACCGGGGAGCTGTTTTTT
TRBD2	TRBJ2-7	TRBV11-2	.	CASSSPNGGRASSHNEQYF	TGTGCCAGCAGCTCCCCAAATGGCGGGAGGGCCTCATCACACAATGAGCAGTACTTC
TRBD2	TRBJ2-3	TRBV6-6	.	CASSLLAGDSTDTQYF	TGTGCCAGCAGTCTCCTAGCGGGGGACAGCACAGATACGCAGTATTTT
TRBD2	TRBJ2-1	TRBV5-6	.	CASSSLAGVNYNEQFF	TGTGCCAGCAGCTCCCTAGCGGGAGTTAACTACAATGAGCAGTTCTTC
.	TRBJ2-3	TRBV5-1	few	CASRPSDRSTDTQYF	TGCGCCAGCAGACCATCCGACAGGAGCACAGATACGCAGTATTTT
TRBD1	TRBJ1-1	TRBV5-1	.	CASRAGTGAFITEAFF	TGCGCCAGCAGGGCCGGGACAGGGGCCTTTATCACTGAAGCTTTCTTT
.	TRBJ2-1	TRBV3-1	few	CASSQDGSSYNEQFF	TGTGCCAGCAGTCAGGACGGGAGCTCCTACAATGAGCAGTTCTTC
TRBD2	TRBJ2-3	TRBV20-1	.	CSASALAGDRTDTQYF	TGCAGTGCTAGCGCCCTAGCGGGGGACCGCACAGATACGCAGTATTTT
.	TRBJ2-4	TRBV25-1	.	CASTTGFIQYF	TGTGCCAGCACGACTGGTTTCATTCAGTACTTC
.	TRBJ2-1	TRBV7-2	.	CASSPRALPVGTNEQFF	TGTGCCAGCAGCCCTAGGGCCCTTCCGGTGGGTACGAATGAGCAGTTCTTC
.	TRBJ2-5	TRBV29-1	.	CSVDLKGRTPMETQYF	TGCAGCGTTGACCTGAAGGGGAGGACTCCCATGGAGACCCAGTACTTC
TRBD2	TRBJ2-1	TRBV29-1	.	CSVVLREGLDEQFF	TGCAGCGTTGTTCTGCGGGAGGGCCTGGATGAGCAGTTCTTC
.	TRBJ1-5	TRBV20-1	.	CSARTGANQPQHF	TGCAGTGCTAGAACAGGAGCCAATCAGCCCCAGCATTTT
.	TRBJ1-2	TRBV20-1	.	CSAREYTGTGYGYTF	TGCAGTGCTAGAGAGTACACAGGGACTGGCTATGGCTACACCTTC
TRBD1	TRBJ1-1	TRBV20-1	.	CSAPGQGYGLTEAFF	TGCAGTGCCCCGGGACAGGGGTACGGGCTAACTGAAGCTTTCTTT
TRBD2	TRBJ2-5	TRBV29-1	once	CSVRGGTRPSGEQYF	TGCAGCGTGAGAGGGGGGACTAGGCCCTCTGGTGAGCAGTACTTC
.	TRBJ1-5	TRBV20-1	.	CSARRPYSNQPQHF	TGCAGTGCTAGAAGACCTTATAGCAATCAGCCCCAGCATTTT
.	TRBJ1-2	TRBV10-3	.	CAISESETLANHGYTF	TGTGCCATCAGTGAGTCGGAAACATTAGCTAACCATGGCTACACCTTC
TRBD2	TRBJ2-3	TRBV5-1	.	CASSLDSGSNTDTQYF	TGCGCCAGCAGCTTGGATAGCGGGAGTAACACAGATACGCAGTATTTT
.	TRBJ2-1	TRBV6-5	.	CASSTGTAYNEQFF	TGTGCCAGCAGTACCGGGACGGCATACAATGAGCAGTTCTTC
TRBD1	TRBJ1-2	TRBV20-1	.	CSARDNRGLGYGYTF	TGCAGTGCTAGGGATAACAGGGGGCTCGGCTATGGCTACACCTTC
.	TRBJ1-2	TRBV20-1	few	CSASLGGYTF	TGCAGTGCAAGCCTGGGCGGCTACACCTTC
TRBD1	TRBJ2-5	TRBV6-5	.	CASPKGWDRDRETQYF	TGTGCCAGTCCCAAGGGCTGGGACAGGGATAGAGAGACCCAGTACTTC
.	TRBJ2-5	TRBV12-3/TRBV12-4	few	CASSLLHDKTQYF	TGTGCCAGCAGTTTATTACATGACAAGACCCAGTACTTC
TRBD2	TRBJ2-1	TRBV29-1	.	CSGIGTSGRNEQFF	TGCAGCGGAATTGGGACTAGCGGAAGAAATGAGCAGTTCTTC
.	TRBJ1-6	TRBV20-1	.	CSASPGSYNSPLHF	TGCAGTGCTAGTCCAGGTTCCTATAATTCACCCCTCCACTTT
TRBD1	TRBJ2-3	TRBV6-4	few	CASSPGTGIADTQYF	TGTGCCAGCAGCCCCGGGACAGGGATCGCAGATACGCAGTATTTT
.	TRBJ1-2	TRBV4-1	.	CASSQEVGGYGYTF	TGCGCCAGCAGCCAAGAGGTTGGGGGCTATGGCTACACCTTC
.	TRBJ2-1	TRBV28	.	CASTLGGVKVYNEQFF	TGTGCCAGCACCTTAGGAGGGGTAAAAGTATACAATGAGCAGTTCTTC
TRBD1	TRBJ1-2	TRBV6-5	few	CAAGDRGNYGYTF	TGTGCCGCGGGGGACAGGGGCAACTATGGCTACACCTTC
.	TRBJ2-3	TRBV7-8	few	CASSLSTANTQYF	TGTGCCAGCAGCTTGTCGACAGCAAATACGCAGTATTTT
TRBD2	TRBJ2-3	TRBV6-5	.	CAHPGGGRDTQYF	TGTGCCCACCCGGGCGGGGGTCGGGATACGCAGTATTTT
.	TRBJ1-2	TRBV29-1	.	CSAESGRSGYTF	TGCAGCGCCGAATCGGGCAGGTCTGGCTACACCTTC
.	TRBJ2-3	TRBV5-1	few	CASSSGYTTDTQYF	TGCGCCAGCAGCTCCGGCTATACCACAGATACGCAGTATTTT
.	TRBJ2-3	TRBV20-1	.	CSARSGLGGNTQYF	TGCAGTGCTAGATCCGGGTTGGGGGGAAATACGCAGTATTTT
.	TRBJ2-3	TRBV6-2/TRBV6-3	.	CASSQTGTDTQYF	TGTGCCAGCAGCCAGACCGGCACAGATACGCAGTATTTT
TRBD2	TRBJ2-1	TRBV25-1	few	CASSRVAGDYNEQFF	TGTGCCAGCAGTAGGGTAGCGGGGGACTACAATGAGCAGTTCTTC